These T cell receptor beta chains were read from a single sample in a study of a mutant IDH1 vaccine in newly diagnosed glioma. The table came from immunoSEQ multiplex PCR; TCRdb's copy has only in-frame clones and leaves some out. The sample includes under 70,000 clones, 80% to 90% of them seen just once. Antigens of these TCRs are unknown. The sequencing here drew on PBMCs, taken from a glioma patient whose treatment included an IDH1 peptide vaccine. These receptors were taken from a woman in her forties or fifties with glioma. Both conserved end residues are part of each CDR3. A D gene is named only where the DNA matches it firmly. Size values are once, few and many counts, or a class for expanded clones, and some rows have none.

abundance,v_gene,d_gene,j_gene,CDR3aa,CDR3nt
-,TRBV5-6,TRBD1,TRBJ1-1,CASSLVGTGGGTEAFF,TGTGCCAGCAGCTTAGTCGGGACAGGGGGGGGCACTGAAGCTTTCTTT
-,TRBV2,TRBD1,TRBJ1-6,CASSPQGSRSPLHF,TGTGCCAGCAGTCCACAGGGGTCCCGTTCACCCCTCCACTTT
-,TRBV6-1,TRBD1,TRBJ1-5,CASSDMGQYSNQPQHF,TGTGCCAGCAGTGATATGGGACAGTATAGCAATCAGCCCCAGCATTTT
-,TRBV5-6,-,TRBJ1-1,CASSPPDTGANTEAFF,TGTGCCAGCAGCCCGCCCGACACGGGGGCGAACACTGAAGCTTTCTTT
few,TRBV7-9,-,TRBJ1-1,CASSLAKDSNTEAFF,TGTGCCAGCAGCTTAGCAAAGGACAGTAACACTGAAGCTTTCTTT
-,TRBV29-1,-,TRBJ2-7,CSVLTSYEQYF,TGCAGCGTCCTGACCTCCTACGAGCAGTACTTC
-,TRBV11-2,TRBD1,TRBJ2-2,CASSLDRDRVGTGELFF,TGTGCCAGCAGCTTAGATCGGGACAGGGTTGGCACCGGGGAGCTGTTTTTT
-,TRBV5-1,TRBD1,TRBJ2-7,CASSIVRGLGEQYF,TGCGCCAGCAGCATCGTCAGGGGGCTCGGCGAGCAGTACTTC
-,TRBV9,-,TRBJ2-3,CASSVGGSDTQYF,TGTGCCAGCAGCGTGGGTGGGTCAGATACGCAGTATTTT
once,TRBV6-6,-,TRBJ2-7,CASSYSNVYEQYF,TGTGCCAGCAGTTACTCGAATGTATACGAGCAGTACTTC
-,TRBV1,-,TRBJ2-6,CTSSGCCLSRANVLTF,TGCACCAGCAGTGGCTGTTGTTTAAGTCGGGCCAACGTCCTGACTTTC
once,TRBV7-6,-,TRBJ1-5,CASSLTDNQPQHF,TGTGCCAGCAGCTTGACAGACAATCAGCCCCAGCATTTT
medium-sized,TRBV7-8,-,TRBJ1-2,CAPGALGANYGYTF,TGTGCCCCAGGTGCCCTGGGTGCTAACTATGGCTACACCTTC
-,TRBV27,-,TRBJ1-5,CAGGHEVAQPQHF,TGTGCCGGCGGACACGAGGTCGCCCAGCCCCAGCATTTT
-,TRBV9,TRBD1,TRBJ2-2,CASSPRGIGELFF,TGTGCCAGCAGCCCCAGGGGGATTGGGGAGCTGTTTTTT
once,TRBV10-3,-,TRBJ1-5,CATQDSNQPQHF,TGTGCCACTCAGGATAGCAATCAGCCCCAGCATTTT
-,TRBV25-1,-,TRBJ1-1,CASSEAPGGRTTEAFF,TGTGCCAGCAGTGAGGCTCCGGGGGGGAGGACTACTGAAGCTTTCTTT
once,TRBV6-5,-,TRBJ2-5,CASWRSQETQYF,TGTGCCAGCTGGAGGTCTCAAGAGACCCAGTACTTC
-,TRBV29-1,-,TRBJ2-2,CSVAQVDRTTGELFF,TGCAGCGTTGCCCAGGTTGATAGGACAACCGGGGAGCTGTTTTTT
-,TRBV19,-,TRBJ1-6,CASSIVSPRGGTSNSPLHF,TGTGCCAGTAGTATAGTTTCTCCACGCGGAGGGACCTCTAATTCACCCCTCCACTTT
-,TRBV7-2,-,TRBJ1-3,CASSLGFSGNTIYF,TGTGCCAGCAGCTTAGGGTTTTCTGGAAACACCATATATTTT
-,TRBV6-5,-,TRBJ1-4,CASSITGPNEKLFF,TGTGCCAGCAGTATTACAGGGCCTAATGAAAAACTGTTTTTT
once,TRBV6-1,TRBD2,TRBJ2-7,CASISSGGPNEQYF,TGTGCCAGCATATCTAGCGGGGGGCCTAACGAGCAGTACTTC
-,TRBV29-1,-,TRBJ1-1,CSVVGGRGTEAFF,TGCAGCGTTGTTGGGGGGAGGGGCACTGAAGCTTTCTTT
-,TRBV6-1,-,TRBJ1-4,CASSEVVLASTGKLFF,TGTGCCAGCAGTGAAGTGGTTTTAGCATCTACGGGGAAACTGTTTTTT
-,TRBV5-4,TRBD1,TRBJ1-2,CASSLQTGSNYGYTF,TGTGCCAGCAGCCTACAGACAGGGTCTAACTATGGCTACACCTTC
-,TRBV10-3,TRBD1,TRBJ2-1,CAISSGTGPPNEQFF,TGTGCCATCAGTTCCGGGACAGGCCCTCCCAATGAGCAGTTCTTC
once,TRBV4-2,-,TRBJ2-7,CASSRLGGTSSYEQYF,TGTGCCAGCAGCCGTCTCGGGGGGACAAGCTCCTACGAGCAGTACTTC
-,TRBV6-1,TRBD1,TRBJ1-3,CASRDIAGGGNTIYF,TGTGCCAGCAGAGATATAGCAGGGGGTGGAAACACCATATATTTT
-,TRBV5-6,-,TRBJ2-2,CASSFGTGSTGELFF,TGTGCCAGCAGCTTTGGTACAGGGAGCACCGGGGAGCTGTTTTTT
-,TRBV6-1,TRBD1,TRBJ2-2,CASGSQGAVGELFF,TGTGCCAGCGGCTCGCAGGGGGCGGTCGGGGAGCTGTTTTTT
-,TRBV4-1,TRBD2,TRBJ2-1,CASSPSLAGGYEQFF,TGCGCCAGCAGCCCATCACTAGCGGGGGGCTATGAGCAGTTCTTC
-,TRBV4-2,-,TRBJ2-1,CASSQGGQINEQFF,TGTGCCAGCAGCCAAGGAGGACAGATAAATGAGCAGTTCTTC
-,TRBV5-1,TRBD1,TRBJ2-3,CASSPTRTGSTDTQYF,TGCGCCAGCAGCCCGACCCGGACAGGGAGCACAGATACGCAGTATTTT
-,TRBV4-3,-,TRBJ1-2,CASSQDLGEGYGYTF,TGCGCCAGCAGCCAAGATTTAGGGGAGGGGTATGGCTACACCTTC
-,TRBV19,TRBD1,TRBJ1-5,CASRGGALNQPQHF,TGTGCCAGCAGGGGGGGGGCGCTCAATCAGCCCCAGCATTTT
few,TRBV18,-,TRBJ1-2,CASSPVSSDTNYGYTF,TGTGCCAGCTCACCAGTGTCCTCAGATACAAACTATGGCTACACCTTC
-,TRBV27,-,TRBJ2-5,CASGGQETQYF,TGTGCCAGCGGAGGACAAGAGACCCAGTACTTC
-,TRBV6-5,TRBD1,TRBJ1-5,CASSSQGAWQPQHF,TGTGCCAGCAGTTCCCAGGGGGCGTGGCAGCCCCAGCATTTT
-,TRBV6-5,TRBD1,TRBJ1-4,CASSYSSSGQGGKLFF,TGTGCCAGCAGTTACTCCAGTTCCGGACAGGGTGGAAAACTGTTTTTT
few,TRBV2,-,TRBJ1-1,CASILGTTAFF,TGTGCCAGCATTCTAGGGACTACTGCTTTCTTT
-,TRBV6-5,-,TRBJ2-2,CASSYPTDTGELFF,TGTGCCAGCAGTTACCCGACAGACACCGGGGAGCTGTTTTTT
-,TRBV6-1,-,TRBJ2-3,CASSRDPSTDTQYF,TGTGCCAGCAGCCGGGACCCAAGCACAGATACGCAGTATTTT
-,TRBV6-5,-,TRBJ2-2,CASSYSTPDETGELFF,TGTGCCAGCAGTTACTCTACTCCAGATGAAACCGGGGAGCTGTTTTTT
-,TRBV7-2,-,TRBJ1-3,CASSLGAQGFTIYF,TGTGCCAGCAGCTTAGGAGCACAGGGTTTCACCATATATTTT
-,TRBV11-2,-,TRBJ2-5,CASSLGREETQYF,TGTGCCAGCAGCTTAGGCAGGGAAGAGACCCAGTACTTC
-,TRBV2,-,TRBJ1-1,CASSEAPGGLGTEAFF,TGTGCCAGCAGTGAAGCTCCGGGGGGCTTGGGCACTGAAGCTTTCTTT
once,TRBV29-1,-,TRBJ2-5,CSDVQGWETQYF,TGCAGCGACGTTCAGGGTTGGGAGACCCAGTACTTC
-,TRBV6-1,TRBD1,TRBJ1-2,CASSETAGGFGYTF,TGTGCCAGCAGTGAAACGGCAGGGGGCTTTGGCTACACCTTC
-,TRBV7-6,-,TRBJ2-5,CASSLAFKETQYF,TGTGCCAGCAGCTTAGCGTTTAAAGAGACCCAGTACTTC
-,TRBV27,-,TRBJ1-5,CASSSSGGKGQPQHF,TGTGCCAGCAGTTCCTCGGGGGGTAAGGGTCAGCCCCAGCATTTT
-,TRBV4-1,TRBD1,TRBJ1-5,CASSQVDRAYSNQPQHF,TGCGCCAGCAGCCAAGTTGACAGGGCCTATAGCAATCAGCCCCAGCATTTT
-,TRBV6-5,-,TRBJ1-1,CASSYLGLLNTEAFF,TGTGCCAGCAGTTACTTGGGACTGTTGAACACTGAAGCTTTCTTT
-,TRBV2,TRBD1,TRBJ1-2,CASLVEGGSHRGYTF,TGTGCCAGCTTAGTGGAAGGGGGCTCTCATCGGGGCTACACCTTC
-,TRBV9,-,TRBJ1-3,CASSVGAVGNTIYF,TGTGCCAGCAGCGTAGGCGCCGTCGGAAACACCATATATTTT